These 3 T cell receptor beta chains originate from one sample sequenced in a study of identical twins. TCRdb analysed the 5' RACE reads with MiXCR anew, one entry per CDR3 protein. The table records about 660,000 distinct CDR3 sequences, 8.6% of them present only once. This same sample was also part of a study on yellow fever vaccine responses in identical twins.

The specimen sequenced was PBMCs. The origin of the receptors is a woman under 30 in good health.

This clonotype has just a few counts. This chain connects TRBV20-1 to TRBJ2-7; D gene uncertain. V was cut by 6 bases and J by 2 bases, with 17 bases left in between. Germline V gene data show CDR1 as DFQATT and CDR2 as SNEGSKA (reference sequence). The CDR3 has 14 amino acids. As DNA, the CDR3 is TGCAGTGCACGACCCCCGACAAGAACCTACGAGCAGTACTTC. Translation: CSARPPTRTYEQYF.

V is TRBV5-1 and J is TRBJ1-6; D gene unclear. Germline CDR1 SGHRS, CDR2 YFSETQ. Trimming took off 0 bases at V and 0 bases at J, with 4 bases between the two ends. This CDR3 is built from 15 residues. The CDR3: CASSLVPSYNSPLHF. The CDR3 DNA is TGCGCCAGCAGCTTGGTACCCTCCTATAATTCACCCCTCCACTTT. Filled out from reference TRBV5-1 and TRBJ1-6, the complete variable domain reads KAGVTQTPRYLIKTRGQQVTLSCSPISGHRSVSWYQQTPGQGLQFLFEYFSETQRNKGNFPGRFSGRQFSNSRSEMNVSTLELGDSALYLCASSLVPSYNSPLHFGNGTRLTVT.

V usage is TRBV28 and J usage is TRBJ2-1; 13 bases align to TRBD2. Losses at the gene ends were 6 bases for V and 9 bases for J; bases not matched to a gene: 8. Germline-derived CDR1 and CDR2 are MDHEN and SYDVKM. CDR3 length: 15 amino acids. CDR3 DNA sequence: TGTGCCAGCAGCGTACTAGCGGGGGGGCCTAGTGAGCAGTTCTTC. Its protein is CASSVLAGGPSEQFF.